This is a list of T cell receptor beta chains from one sample in a study of blood T cell repertoires in COVID-19. Clones were sequenced by immunoSEQ multiplex PCR, and TCRdb holds only the in-frame ones, with some missing. The sample lists 160,000 or so clones; about 80% were seen once. Material: PBMCs or T cells enriched from blood (not recorded which). The origin of the receptors is a woman in her sixties or seventies who had recovered from COVID-19. Each CDR3 is given with its conserved first and last residue. A D gene is named only where the DNA matches it firmly. The size field is filled for only some rows; it gives once, few, many or a size class.

clone_size	v_call	d_call	j_call	cdr3_nt	cdr3_aa
NA	TRBV27	NA	TRBJ1-2	TGTGCCAGCAGTCCCTGGGGAGACTATGGCTACACCTTC	CASSPWGDYGYTF
NA	TRBV5-4	NA	TRBJ1-1	TGTGCCAGCAGCTTGGCGGGCGGGCGGAACACTGAAGCTTTCTTT	CASSLAGGRNTEAFF
NA	TRBV12-3/TRBV12-4	NA	TRBJ1-2	TGTGCCAGCGGCAGTGGCTATGGCTACACCTTC	CASGSGYGYTF
NA	TRBV14	NA	TRBJ1-1	TGTGCCAGCACCCCATCAAGGAGGGCTGAAGCTTTCTTT	CASTPSRRAEAFF
NA	TRBV10-1	TRBD2	TRBJ2-3	TGCGCCAGCAGTGAGGCGGGGGGGCCCCAAGATACGCAGTATTTT	CASSEAGGPQDTQYF
NA	TRBV10-2	TRBD2	TRBJ2-3	TGCGCCAGTACTAGCGGGGCCCCAGATACGCAGTATTTT	CASTSGAPDTQYF
NA	TRBV5-4	NA	TRBJ2-2	TGTGCCAGCAGCTTGGACAGGGGAGGCGGGGAGCTGTTTTTT	CASSLDRGGGELFF
NA	TRBV19	TRBD2	TRBJ2-1	TGTGCCAGTAGACTAGCGGGGATCCATGAGCAGTTCTTC	CASRLAGIHEQFF
NA	TRBV7-6	NA	TRBJ2-3	TGTGCCAGCAGCTCACAACAGCTTGGCACAGATACGCAGTATTTT	CASSSQQLGTDTQYF
NA	TRBV4-1	NA	TRBJ2-3	TGCGCCAGCAGCCAAGTACTGCGGGTATCCCCAGATACGCAGTATTTT	CASSQVLRVSPDTQYF
once	TRBV4-1	TRBD2	TRBJ2-1	TGCGCCAGCAGCCATGGACTAGCCGGCGGGGAGCAGTTCTTC	CASSHGLAGGEQFF
NA	TRBV7-2	TRBD1	TRBJ2-1	TGTGCCAGCAGCCCTAGGGCGGGACAGGGCCCTATTGAGCAGTTCTTC	CASSPRAGQGPIEQFF
NA	TRBV2	NA	TRBJ2-7	TGTGCCAGCAGTTTTTTAGCGAGTAGCTACGAGCAGTACTTC	CASSFLASSYEQYF
NA	TRBV19	NA	TRBJ1-1	TGTGCCAGTAGGGTGACAGAGAACACTGAAGCTTTCTTT	CASRVTENTEAFF
NA	TRBV5-6	TRBD1	TRBJ1-5	TGTGCCAGCAGCGAGGGACAGGGCCCAATTAAGCCCCAGCATTTT	CASSEGQGPIKPQHF
NA	TRBV11-2	TRBD2	TRBJ2-2	TGTGCCAGCAGCCACAGACTAGCGGCTAACACCGGGGAGCTGTTTTTT	CASSHRLAANTGELFF
NA	TRBV19	NA	TRBJ1-2	TGTGCCAGTACCATGGCGGGCAGAATTAACTATGGCTACACCTTC	CASTMAGRINYGYTF
NA	TRBV30	TRBD1	TRBJ2-7	TGTGCCGGGACAGGGGGCGCCTACGAGCAGTACTTC	CAGTGGAYEQYF
NA	TRBV5-4	NA	TRBJ2-3	TGTGCCAGCAGCTTGGGACAAACTAGCACAGATACGCAGTATTTT	CASSLGQTSTDTQYF
NA	TRBV5-4	TRBD1	TRBJ2-2	TGTGCCAGCAGCTTGCGACAGGGGATTTGGACCGGGGAGCTGTTTTTT	CASSLRQGIWTGELFF
NA	TRBV5-1	TRBD2	TRBJ2-7	TGCGCCAGCAGCGGGGGACGGGGGGGGGACGAGCAGTACTTC	CASSGGRGGDEQYF
NA	TRBV9	TRBD2	TRBJ2-1	TGTGCCAGCAGCGTAGCTTCCAGCGGGGGGAACAATGAGCAGTTCTTC	CASSVASSGGNNEQFF
NA	TRBV10-3	TRBD1	TRBJ1-1	TGTGCCATCAGTGGATTTTTAGGGGGCTCTGAAGCTTTCTTT	CAISGFLGGSEAFF
NA	TRBV29-1	TRBD2	TRBJ2-1	TGCAGCGCCTGGACTAGCGGGGGGCGGAGCTCCTACAATGAGCAGTTCTTC	CSAWTSGGRSSYNEQFF
NA	TRBV11-2	NA	TRBJ2-7	TGTGCCAGCAGCTGGCAGAGTGGAGAGGACTGGGGCTACGAGCAGTACTTC	CASSWQSGEDWGYEQYF
NA	TRBV28	NA	TRBJ2-1	TGTGCCAGCCGGGGATTCTCCTACAATGAGCAGTTCTTC	CASRGFSYNEQFF
once	TRBV19	TRBD1	TRBJ1-2	TGTGCCAGTAGTGGCGATCAGGGGGCAGGACCTAACTATGGCTACACCTTC	CASSGDQGAGPNYGYTF
NA	TRBV2	NA	TRBJ1-5	TGTGCCAGCAGCGGAGACAGGATCAGGGATCAGCCCCAGCATTTT	CASSGDRIRDQPQHF
few	TRBV5-1	TRBD2	TRBJ2-7	TGCGCCAGCAGCTTGGGGGCGAGCGGGGTCTCCTACGAGCAGTACTTC	CASSLGASGVSYEQYF
NA	TRBV5-4	TRBD1	TRBJ2-4	TGTGCCAGCAGCGTTTACAGGGGAGCCAAAAACATTCAGTACTTC	CASSVYRGAKNIQYF
NA	TRBV29-1	NA	TRBJ1-1	TGCAGCGGCGGACGGGGGAACACTGAAGCTTTCTTT	CSGGRGNTEAFF
NA	TRBV2	NA	TRBJ2-5	TGTGCCAGCAGTGAAGGGGCCCAAGAGACCCAGTACTTC	CASSEGAQETQYF
NA	TRBV11-3	TRBD2	TRBJ2-2	TGTGCCAGCAGCCCGGCGGGGGCCGGGGAGCTGTTTTTT	CASSPAGAGELFF
NA	TRBV27	NA	TRBJ1-1	TGTGCCAGCAGTTTAAAGGGGGTGAACACTGAAGCTTTCTTT	CASSLKGVNTEAFF
NA	TRBV12-3/TRBV12-4	NA	TRBJ1-1	TGTGCCAGCAGTTTGGGGCAGGGTACTGAAGCTTTCTTT	CASSLGQGTEAFF
NA	TRBV18	TRBD2	TRBJ2-1	TGTGCCAGCTCACCACCGCTAGCGGGGGCCCCGGGTGAGCAGTTCTTC	CASSPPLAGAPGEQFF
NA	TRBV19	TRBD1	TRBJ1-1	TGTGCCAGTAGTAACCCGGGAGACAGGGTGGCGACTGAAGCTTTCTTT	CASSNPGDRVATEAFF
NA	TRBV6-5	NA	TRBJ2-1	TGTGCCAGCAGTTACTCGAGGGAAAATGAGCAGTTCTTC	CASSYSRENEQFF
NA	TRBV18	TRBD1	TRBJ1-5	TGTGCCAGCTCACAGGGGACAGGGGGTCAGCCCCAGCATTTT	CASSQGTGGQPQHF
NA	TRBV5-1	TRBD2	TRBJ2-1	TGCGCCAGCACAGGCCTAGCGGGGGACAATGAGCAGTTCTTC	CASTGLAGDNEQFF
NA	TRBV6-5	TRBD1	TRBJ1-5	TGTGCCAGCAGTTGGGACAGGGGGAGACAGCCCCAGCATTTT	CASSWDRGRQPQHF
NA	TRBV11-2	NA	TRBJ1-1	TGTGCCAGCAGCACCTGGACCGGGAGGGTCACTGAAGCTTTCTTT	CASSTWTGRVTEAFF
NA	TRBV24-1	NA	TRBJ2-2	TGTGCCACCAGTGATTCCGGGGGAGCCGGGGAGCTGTTTTTT	CATSDSGGAGELFF
NA	TRBV5-1	TRBD2	TRBJ2-7	TGCGCCAGCAGCCCGGGACTAGCGGGGGGGCGTTCCTACGAGCAGTACTTC	CASSPGLAGGRSYEQYF
NA	TRBV7-9	NA	TRBJ2-7	TGTGCCAGTGCGGGACAGAGCTACGAGCAGTACTTC	CASAGQSYEQYF
NA	TRBV7-2	TRBD1	TRBJ2-6	TGTGCCAGCAGCTCGACAGGGCCTGGGGCCAACGTCCTGACTTTC	CASSSTGPGANVLTF
few	TRBV24-1	NA	TRBJ2-1	TGTGCCACCTGGACATTTTACAATGAGCAGTTCTTC	CATWTFYNEQFF
NA	TRBV3-1/TRBV3-2	NA	TRBJ1-6	TGTGCCAGCAGCCAGGGACTCTCACCCCTCCACTTT	CASSQGLSPLHF
NA	TRBV30	TRBD1	TRBJ2-1	TGTGCCTTGTCGGGACAGGGGCTTTATGAGCAGTTCTTC	CALSGQGLYEQFF
NA	TRBV4-1	NA	TRBJ2-2	TGCGCCAGCAGCTATCTTACACTTACAGCGAACACCGGGGAGCTGTTTTTT	CASSYLTLTANTGELFF
NA	TRBV7-8	NA	TRBJ1-1	TGTGCCAGCAGCTTAGACGGGGTGAACACTGAAGCTTTCTTT	CASSLDGVNTEAFF
NA	TRBV4-2	TRBD1	TRBJ2-7	TGTGCCAGCAGCCAGACTGGGACAGGGGACTACGAGCAGTACTTC	CASSQTGTGDYEQYF
NA	TRBV4-2	NA	TRBJ1-2	TGTGCCAGCAGCCCGGAGGACGGGAACTATGGCTACACCTTC	CASSPEDGNYGYTF
NA	TRBV18	NA	TRBJ1-4	TGTGCCAGCTCACCGGGCGCAACTAATGAAAAACTGTTTTTT	CASSPGATNEKLFF
NA	TRBV5-1	TRBD1	TRBJ1-2	TGCGCCAGCAGCTTGAGGGGACAGGGAATGGATGGCTACACCTTC	CASSLRGQGMDGYTF
NA	TRBV5-1	NA	TRBJ2-7	TGCGCCAGCAGCTTGGTCGGGATCGAGCAGTACTTC	CASSLVGIEQYF
NA	TRBV2	TRBD2	TRBJ2-1	TGTGCCAGCAGTGACGAGCGGGGGGGCCGGAGTGAGCAGTTCTTC	CASSDERGGRSEQFF
NA	TRBV9	NA	TRBJ1-1	TGTGCCAGCAGCGTCAGCAGGGGCGGGGGTGGCACTGAAGCTTTCTTT	CASSVSRGGGGTEAFF